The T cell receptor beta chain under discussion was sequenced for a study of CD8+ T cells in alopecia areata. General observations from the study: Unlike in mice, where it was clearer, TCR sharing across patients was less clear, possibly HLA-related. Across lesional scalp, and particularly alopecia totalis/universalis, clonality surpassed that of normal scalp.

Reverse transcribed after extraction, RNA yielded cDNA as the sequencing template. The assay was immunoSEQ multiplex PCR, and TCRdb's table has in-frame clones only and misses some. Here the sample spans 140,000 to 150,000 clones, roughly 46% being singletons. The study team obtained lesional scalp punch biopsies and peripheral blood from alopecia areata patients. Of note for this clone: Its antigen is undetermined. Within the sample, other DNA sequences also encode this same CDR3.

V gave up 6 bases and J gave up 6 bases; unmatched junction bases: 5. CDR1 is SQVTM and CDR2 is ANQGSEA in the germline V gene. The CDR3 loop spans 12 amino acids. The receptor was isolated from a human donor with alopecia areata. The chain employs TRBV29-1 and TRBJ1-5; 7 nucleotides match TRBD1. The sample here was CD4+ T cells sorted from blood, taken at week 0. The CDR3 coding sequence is TGCAGCGTCGGACAGGTTGGTCAGCCCCAGCATTTT. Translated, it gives CSVGQVGQPQHF.